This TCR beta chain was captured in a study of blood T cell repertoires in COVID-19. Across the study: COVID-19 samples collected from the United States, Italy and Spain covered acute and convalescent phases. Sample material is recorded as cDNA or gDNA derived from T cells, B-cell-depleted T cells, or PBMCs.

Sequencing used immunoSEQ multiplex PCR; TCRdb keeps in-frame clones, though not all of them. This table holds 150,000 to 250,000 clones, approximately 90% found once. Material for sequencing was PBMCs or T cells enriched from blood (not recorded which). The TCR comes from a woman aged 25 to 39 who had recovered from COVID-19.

CDR3 residues: CASSSTGDTEAFF. The CDR3 DNA reads TGTGCCAGCAGTTCGACAGGGGACACTGAAGCTTTCTTT. The chain couples TRBV12-3 or TRBV12-4 to TRBJ1-1, with 8 bases matching TRBD1. This CDR3 is built from 13 residues. J lost 3 bases, V lost 4 bases, and 1 base had no gene match.